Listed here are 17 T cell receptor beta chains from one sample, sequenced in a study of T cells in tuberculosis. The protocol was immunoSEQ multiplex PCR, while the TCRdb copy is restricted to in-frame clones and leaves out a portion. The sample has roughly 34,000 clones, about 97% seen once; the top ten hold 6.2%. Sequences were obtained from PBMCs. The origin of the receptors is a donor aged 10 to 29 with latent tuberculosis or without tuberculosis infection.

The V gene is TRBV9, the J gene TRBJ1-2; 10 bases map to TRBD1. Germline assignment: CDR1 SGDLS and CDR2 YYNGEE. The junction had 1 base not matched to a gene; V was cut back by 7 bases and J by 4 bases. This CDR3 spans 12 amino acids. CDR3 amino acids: CASWTGGYGYTF. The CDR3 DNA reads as TGTGCCAGCTGGACAGGGGGCTATGGCTACACCTTC.

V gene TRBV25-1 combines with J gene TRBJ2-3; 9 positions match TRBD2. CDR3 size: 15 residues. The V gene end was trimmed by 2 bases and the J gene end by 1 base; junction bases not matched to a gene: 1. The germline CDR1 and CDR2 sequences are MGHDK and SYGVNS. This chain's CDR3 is CASSEPSGGTDTQYF. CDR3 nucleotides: TGTGCCAGCAGTGAACCTAGCGGGGGCACAGATACGCAGTATTTT.

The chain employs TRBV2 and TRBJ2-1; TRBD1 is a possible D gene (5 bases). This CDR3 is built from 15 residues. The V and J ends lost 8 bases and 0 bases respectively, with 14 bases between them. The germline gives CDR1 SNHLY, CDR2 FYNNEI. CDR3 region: CASGVERGSYNEQFF. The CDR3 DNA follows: TGTGCCAGCGGGGTAGAAAGGGGCTCCTACAATGAGCAGTTCTTC.

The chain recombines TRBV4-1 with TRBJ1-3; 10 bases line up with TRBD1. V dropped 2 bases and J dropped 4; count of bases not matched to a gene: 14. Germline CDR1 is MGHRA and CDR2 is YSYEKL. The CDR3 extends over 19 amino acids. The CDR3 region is CASSQTGTGVFFTGNTIYF. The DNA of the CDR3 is TGCGCCAGCAGCCAAACCGGGACAGGGGTTTTCTTTACAGGAAACACCATATATTTT.

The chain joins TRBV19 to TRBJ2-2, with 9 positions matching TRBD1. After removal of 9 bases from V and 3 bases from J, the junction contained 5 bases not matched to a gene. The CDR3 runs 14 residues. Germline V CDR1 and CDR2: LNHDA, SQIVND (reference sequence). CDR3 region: CASSGQGYTGELFF. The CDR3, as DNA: TGTGCCAGCTCGGGACAGGGCTACACCGGGGAGCTGTTTTTT.

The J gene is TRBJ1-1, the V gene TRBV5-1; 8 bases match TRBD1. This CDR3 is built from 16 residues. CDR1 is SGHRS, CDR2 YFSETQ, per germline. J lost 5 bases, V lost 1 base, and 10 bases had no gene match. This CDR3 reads CASSLKDTGGETEAFF. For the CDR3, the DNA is TGCGCCAGCAGCTTGAAAGATACAGGGGGTGAAACTGAAGCTTTCTTT.

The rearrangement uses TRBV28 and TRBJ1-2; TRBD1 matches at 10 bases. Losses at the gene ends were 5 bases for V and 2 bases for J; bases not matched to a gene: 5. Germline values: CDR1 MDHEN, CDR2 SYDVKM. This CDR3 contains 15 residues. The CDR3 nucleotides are TGTGCCAGCAGTCCACCGACAGGGGGCAACTATGGCTACACCTTC. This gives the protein CASSPPTGGNYGYTF.

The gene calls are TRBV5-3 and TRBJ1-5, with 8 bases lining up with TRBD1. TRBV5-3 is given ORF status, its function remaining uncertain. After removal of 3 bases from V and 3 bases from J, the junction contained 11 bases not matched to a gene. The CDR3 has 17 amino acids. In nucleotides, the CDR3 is TGTGCCAGAAGCTCTACGGACAGGGCACTTATCAATCAGCCCCAGCATTTT. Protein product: CARSSTDRALINQPQHF.

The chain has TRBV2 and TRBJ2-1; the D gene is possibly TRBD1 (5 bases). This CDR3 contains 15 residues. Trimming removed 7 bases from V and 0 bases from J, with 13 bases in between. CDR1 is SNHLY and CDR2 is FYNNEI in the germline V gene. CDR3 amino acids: CASTLTASSYNEQFF. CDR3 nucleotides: TGTGCCAGCACTTTGACAGCCTCCTCCTACAATGAGCAGTTCTTC.

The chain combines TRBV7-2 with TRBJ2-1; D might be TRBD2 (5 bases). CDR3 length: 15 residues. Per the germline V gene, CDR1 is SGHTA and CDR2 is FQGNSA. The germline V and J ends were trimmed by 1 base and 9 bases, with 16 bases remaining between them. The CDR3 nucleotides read TGTGCCAGCAGCTTAGAAGTACTAGTCCCGAGTGAGCAGTTCTTC. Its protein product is CASSLEVLVPSEQFF.

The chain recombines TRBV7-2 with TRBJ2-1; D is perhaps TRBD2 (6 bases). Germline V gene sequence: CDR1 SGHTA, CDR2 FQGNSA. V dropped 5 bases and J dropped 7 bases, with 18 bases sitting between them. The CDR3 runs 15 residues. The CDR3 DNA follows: TGTGCCAGCAGCGGGGGACGCACTAGCAGGAATGAGCAGTTCTTC. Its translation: CASSGGRTSRNEQFF.

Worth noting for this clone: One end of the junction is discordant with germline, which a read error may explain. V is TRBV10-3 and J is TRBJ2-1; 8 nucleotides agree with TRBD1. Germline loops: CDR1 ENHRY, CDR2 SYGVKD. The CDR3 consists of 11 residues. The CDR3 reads CAIRGTGGWLF. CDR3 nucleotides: TGTGCCATCAGGGGAACAGGGGGTTGGCTCTTC.

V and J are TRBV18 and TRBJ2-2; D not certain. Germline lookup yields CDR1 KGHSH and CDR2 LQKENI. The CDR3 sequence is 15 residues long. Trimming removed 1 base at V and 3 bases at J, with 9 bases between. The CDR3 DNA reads TGTGCCAGCTCACCACTGCAAACTTACACCGGGGAGCTGTTTTTT. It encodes CASSPLQTYTGELFF.

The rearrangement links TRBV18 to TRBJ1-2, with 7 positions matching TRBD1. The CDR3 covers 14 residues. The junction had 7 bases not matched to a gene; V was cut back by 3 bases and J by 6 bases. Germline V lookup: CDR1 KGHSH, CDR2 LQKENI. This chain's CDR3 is CASSPKQGFNGYTF. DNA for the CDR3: TGTGCCAGCTCACCTAAACAGGGGTTCAATGGCTACACCTTC.

DNA of the CDR3: TGCGCCAGCAGCTCGCGGGGACTCCGTAGTGGGGAGACCCAGTACTTC. It is translated as CASSSRGLRSGETQYF. The chain combines TRBV5-1 with TRBJ2-5; a weak D match, TRBD2 (6 bases). V lost 3 bases, J lost 5 bases, and 20 bases lay in between. CDR1 is SGHRS and CDR2 is YFSETQ in the germline V gene. The CDR3 has 16 residues.

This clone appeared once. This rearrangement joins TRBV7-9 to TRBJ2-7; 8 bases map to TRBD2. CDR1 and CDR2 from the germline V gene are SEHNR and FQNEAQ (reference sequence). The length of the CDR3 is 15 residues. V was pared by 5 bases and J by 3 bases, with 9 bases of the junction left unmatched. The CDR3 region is CASSPKPGLVYEQYF. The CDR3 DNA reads TGTGCCAGCAGCCCGAAACCGGGACTAGTCTACGAGCAGTACTTC.

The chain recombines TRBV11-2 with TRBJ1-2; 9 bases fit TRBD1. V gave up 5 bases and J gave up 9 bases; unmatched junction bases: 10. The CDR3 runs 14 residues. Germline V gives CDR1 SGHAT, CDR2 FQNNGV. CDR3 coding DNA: TGTGCCAGCAGCCCTCCCCGGACAGGGGCCCGCTACACCTTC. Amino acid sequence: CASSPPRTGARYTF.